This entry features one T cell receptor (beta chain) sequence. What antigen it recognizes has not been identified. Base qualities are not provided; no much larger clone lies one nucleotide away. Collaborating institutions collected whole blood in K2EDTA tubes following their own protocols. For TCRbeta analysis, collaborators shipped samples in one of three forms: frozen whole blood, isolated PBMCs, or DNA extracted from either of those sample types. The immunoSEQ Assay, a bias-controlled multiplex PCR, was used to amplify TCRbeta CDR3 regions from genomic DNA. The original pipeline was this. The number of nucleated cells in each sample was estimated by amplification of reference gene primers within the assay. To quantify the absolute abundance of each unique TCRbeta CDR3 rearrangement, sequence reads were collapsed and filtered. For each sample, productive Simpson clonality was calculated as the square root of Simpson's diversity index over productive rearrangements. Here the immuneACCESS table is served through TCRdb, limited to in-frame sequences with V and J called. Missing clones are a known gap in these copies; in checked studies unresolved V genes cover under half, and the rest lacks a known reason. V and J calls and clone size are given by that table; D and trimming were obtained from the DNA. Present in this sample are 100,000 to 150,000 clones, 80% to 90% of which were seen just once. The top ten hold around 19% of the sample.

CDR1 and CDR2 (MDHEN, SYDVKM) derive from the germline V gene. The junction shows trimming of 5 bases on V and 10 bases on J, and the gene matches do not reach 7 bases of it. The CDR3 measures 14 amino acids from cysteine to phenylalanine. Only the CDR3 region is kept as DNA, spanning 42 bases read in frame from base 1. These data belong to a study of blood T cell repertoires in COVID-19 (dated by TCRdb to the early 2020s). About the investigation overall: Samples from collaborators originated in the United States, Italy and Spain and spanned both the acute and convalescent phases of COVID-19. The material from the prospective study consisted of cDNA or gDNA derived from T cells, B-cell-depleted T cells, or PBMCs. Subjects who had been exposed to COVID-19, were actively infected with it, or had recovered from it provided the deeply sampled blood TCRbeta repertoires that made up the dataset. A freely available public database, intended as a resource for researchers studying the immune response to SARS-CoV-2, is where the repertoires were released. Samples were obtained from the ongoing ImmuneRACE study (first 160 participants) and from 1,254 subjects provided by 6 global collaborators. Nearly every sample came with metadata listing a de-identified subject ID, COVID-19 status, age in years and sex. HLA class I and class II types, where available, came from metadata supplied by the sample provider rather than from assay-based typing. The paper's findings and limits, for the study overall: How much clinical and demographic metadata was included differed by source and by participant, and the metadata was provided uncurated.

This TCR derives from a man between 45 and 60 years old with active or convalescent COVID-19. Sequencing was performed on peripheral blood. The rearrangement combines TRBV28 with TRBJ2-1; TRBD1 matches 11 bases in the middle. The CDR3 protein is CASSRGQGAWEQFF. In nucleotides, the sequence is TGTGCCAGCAGTAGAGGACAGGGGGCTTGGGAGCAGTTCTTC.